This TCR beta chain is from a study of cytomegalovirus exposure and HLA in healthy donors. Trimming cost V 8 bases and J 0 bases, with 17 bases left between them. Germline V CDR1 and CDR2: MDHEN, SYDVKM. The CDR3 covers 16 residues. Comment on this clone: Antigen unknown.

Notes on the study in general: As a later analysis showed, a missense DCLRE1C variant was linked to trimming of TCR beta V- and J-genes. Later analysis indicated greater clonal expansion among HLA-associated TCR beta chains than among equally common other chains. Reported findings show TCR beta sequences accurately forecast HLA-A and HLA-B alleles in most subjects.

The PCR used 60 Vbeta and 13 Jbeta primers. This table comes from immunoSEQ multiplex PCR, and its TCRdb copy is limited to in-frame clones, with some not included. The repertoire consists of approximately 170,000 clones, with around 80% occurring once and the leading ten covering about 0.77%. Sequencing input: PBMCs. The TCR was taken from a woman between 18 and 29 years old in good health and CMV-seronegative. The gene calls are TRBV28 and TRBJ1-3; TRBD1 is a possible D gene (6 bases). The CDR3 DNA sequence: TGTGCCAGCGGACAGATTCCGCCCCTCTCTGGAAACACCATATATTTT. Translated, it gives CASGQIPPLSGNTIYF.